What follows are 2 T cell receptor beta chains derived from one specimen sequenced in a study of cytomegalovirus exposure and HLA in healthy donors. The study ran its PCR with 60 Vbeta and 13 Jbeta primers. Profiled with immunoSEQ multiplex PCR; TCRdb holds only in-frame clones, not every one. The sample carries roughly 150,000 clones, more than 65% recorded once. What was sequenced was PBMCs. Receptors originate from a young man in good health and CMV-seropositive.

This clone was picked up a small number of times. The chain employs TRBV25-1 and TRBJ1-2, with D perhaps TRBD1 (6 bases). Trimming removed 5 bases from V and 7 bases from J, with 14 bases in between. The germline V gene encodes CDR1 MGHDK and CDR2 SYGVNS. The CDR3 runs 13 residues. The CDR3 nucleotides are TGTGCCAGCAGTCCAATGGGCAGGGGTGGCTACACCTTC. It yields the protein CASSPMGRGGYTF.

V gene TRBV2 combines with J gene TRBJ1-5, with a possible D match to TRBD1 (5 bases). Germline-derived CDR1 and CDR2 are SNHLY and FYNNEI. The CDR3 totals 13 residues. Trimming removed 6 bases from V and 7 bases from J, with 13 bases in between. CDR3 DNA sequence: TGTGCCAGCAGGGGGGAGGCCAGCCAGCCCCAGCATTTT. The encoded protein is CASRGEASQPQHF.